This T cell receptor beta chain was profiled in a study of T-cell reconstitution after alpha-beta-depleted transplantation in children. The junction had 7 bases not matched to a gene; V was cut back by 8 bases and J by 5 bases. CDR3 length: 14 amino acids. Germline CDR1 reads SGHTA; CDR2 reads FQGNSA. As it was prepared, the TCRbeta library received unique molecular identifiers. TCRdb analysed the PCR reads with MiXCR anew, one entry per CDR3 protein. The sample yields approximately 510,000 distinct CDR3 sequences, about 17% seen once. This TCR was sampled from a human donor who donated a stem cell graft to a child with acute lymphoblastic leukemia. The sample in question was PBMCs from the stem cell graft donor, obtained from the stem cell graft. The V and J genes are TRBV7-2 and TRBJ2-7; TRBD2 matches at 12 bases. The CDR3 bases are TGTGCCAGCCGACCTAGCGGGAGGGGGGACGAGCAGTACTTC. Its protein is CASRPSGRGDEQYF.